This T cell receptor (beta chain) was sequenced in a study of blood T cell repertoires in COVID-19. As for the study in general: Sites across the United States, Italy and Spain contributed samples from acute and convalescent COVID-19. Nucleic acid was either cDNA or gDNA, and it came from T cells, B-cell-depleted T cells, or PBMCs.

Profiling relied on immunoSEQ multiplex PCR, and the TCRdb table lists in-frame clones only, not all of them. The repertoire holds about 95,000 clones, roughly 89% seen once, with under 3.5% in the top ten. Trimming shortened V by 0 bases and J by 4 bases, and 13 bases separated the two germline ends. This CDR3 spans 15 amino acids. Per the germline V gene, CDR1 is SGHRS and CDR2 is YFSETQ. This clonotype originated in a woman in her 70s with acute or convalescent COVID-19. This chain uses TRBV5-1 with TRBJ2-5, with a possible D match to TRBD1 (5 bases). Input material: peripheral blood. The CDR3 bases are TGCGCCAGCAGCTTGGTTTCGCAGGGAATAGAGACCCAGTACTTC. It codes for CASSLVSQGIETQYF.